These 18 T cell receptor beta chains came from one sample sequenced in a study of T-cell memory formation after mild COVID-19. TCRdb ran MiXCR on the 5' RACE reads and lists one entry per CDR3 protein. The data show 250,000 to 300,000 distinct CDR3 sequences, with about a sixth seen just once and 22% held by the top ten. Sample: PBMCs or a T cell subset sorted from them (not recorded which). These receptor sequences come from a young man who had mild COVID-19 (a few samples of this study predate the infection). Cell type and time point are not known.

This clonotype was recorded at least ten times. The genes are TRBV20-1 and TRBJ2-2; weak D call: TRBD2 (5 bases). V lost 1 base and J 6 bases, leaving 12 bases between the germline ends. Germline lookup yields CDR1 DFQATT and CDR2 SNEGSKA (reference sequence). The CDR3 extends over 14 amino acids. The CDR3 spells CSARASGVSGELFF. In DNA form, the CDR3 reads TGCAGTGCTAGAGCGTCCGGGGTTTCCGGGGAGCTGTTTTTT.

This clonotype was detected a few times. The rearrangement links TRBV12-3 or TRBV12-4 to TRBJ1-2; 10 bases are shared with TRBD1. V lost 5 bases to trimming and J lost 8 bases; unmatched junction nucleotides: 8. The CDR3 is 14 residues long. CDR3: CASSTPTGGQGYTF. Here the CDR3 DNA reads TGTGCCAGCAGTACACCGACAGGGGGCCAGGGCTACACCTTC.

The chain links TRBV28 to TRBJ2-7; 7 bases are shared with TRBD1. This CDR3 has 11 residues. Germline CDR1 MDHEN, CDR2 SYDVKM. Losses at the gene ends were 10 bases for V and 4 bases for J; bases not matched to a gene: 4. CDR3 nucleotides: TGTGCCACTCGGGACAGATACGAGCAGTACGTC. This encodes CATRDRYEQYV.

The chain is built from TRBV6-6 and TRBJ2-2, with unresolved D. The V end lost 6 bases, the J end lost 0 bases, and 14 bases lay between the germline ends. The length of the CDR3 is 16 residues. Germline assignment: CDR1 MNHNY and CDR2 SVGAGI (reference sequence). As DNA, the CDR3 is TGTGCCAGCAGCCTACGGCAGGTCCCGAACACCGGGGAGCTGTTTTTT. Its translation: CASSLRQVPNTGELFF.

This clonotype was detected many times. The CDR3 here is CASSSGQGNSPLHF. As DNA, the CDR3 is TGCGCCAGCAGCTCGGGACAGGGTAATTCACCCCTCCACTTT. The genes are TRBV5-1 and TRBJ1-6, with 9 bases lining up with TRBD1. The CDR3 is 14 amino acids. The germline V gene has CDR1 SGHRS and CDR2 YFSETQ. Trimming cost V 3 bases and J 6 bases; bases outside gene matches: 1. Drawing the rest from reference TRBV5-1 and TRBJ1-6, the complete variable domain is KAGVTQTPRYLIKTRGQQVTLSCSPISGHRSVSWYQQTPGQGLQFLFEYFSETQRNKGNFPGRFSGRQFSNSRSEMNVSTLELGDSALYLCASSSGQGNSPLHFGNGTRLTVT.

This clonotype was seen more than once but under ten times. V usage is TRBV7-6 and J usage is TRBJ2-7; maybe TRBD2 (6 bases). The V end lost 1 base, the J end lost 4 bases, and 11 bases lay between the germline ends. This CDR3 is built from 14 residues. CDR1 is SGHVS, CDR2 FNYEAQ, per germline. The CDR3 DNA sequence: TGTGCCAGCAGCTTAGGACTAGGCCAATACGAGCAGTACTTC. Translated, it gives CASSLGLGQYEQYF. The full variable domain, with the rest looked up from reference TRBV7-6 and TRBJ2-7, is GAGVSQSPRYKVTKRGQDVALRCDPISGHVSLYWYRQALGQGPEFLTYFNYEAQQDKSGLPNDRFSAERPEGSISTLTIQRTEQRDSAMYRCASSLGLGQYEQYFGPGTRLTVT.

V usage is TRBV7-3 and J usage is TRBJ1-2, with 9 bases lining up with TRBD1. The CDR3 sequence is 14 residues long. Germline V gene sequence: CDR1 SGHTA, CDR2 FQGTGA. V lost 3 bases and J lost 3; bases outside the gene matches: 2. The CDR3: CASSLGQGHYGYTF. Written as DNA, the CDR3 is TGTGCCAGCAGCTTGGGACAGGGACACTATGGCTACACCTTC.

V usage is TRBV20-1 and J usage is TRBJ1-6, with D possibly TRBD1 on 5 matching bases. Trimming left V 1 base short and J 8 bases short, with 12 bases between. Germline V CDR1 and CDR2: DFQATT, SNEGSKA (reference sequence). There are 14 residues in the CDR3. This CDR3 reads CSARVGGDDSPLHF. CDR3 DNA: TGCAGTGCTAGAGTTGGGGGTGATGATTCACCCCTCCACTTT.

This chain uses TRBV9 with TRBJ2-1; D unclear. The CDR3 extends over 13 amino acids. V was pared by 0 bases and J by 10 bases, with 11 bases between. Germline V gene sequence: CDR1 SGDLS, CDR2 YYNGEE. Here the CDR3 reads CASSVVGLGEQFF. The CDR3 DNA reads as TGTGCCAGCAGCGTAGTGGGGTTAGGGGAGCAGTTCTTC.

This clonotype was detected ten times or more. The chain carries TRBV12-3 or TRBV12-4 and TRBJ1-2; no firm D call. The V gene lost 6 bases and the J gene lost 8 bases, with 19 bases spanning the gap. This CDR3 contains 14 residues. CDR3 coding DNA: TGTGCCAGCAGGGACGAGGACGGTGCTGGAGGCTACACCTTC. This codes for CASRDEDGAGGYTF.

The chain combines TRBV5-1 with TRBJ2-1; D is unresolved. The germline V gene has CDR1 SGHRS and CDR2 YFSETQ. Trimming took 0 bases from V and 3 from J, leaving 10 bases between them. CDR3 length: 15 amino acids. The CDR3 DNA is TGCGCCAGCAGCTTGGACGGAGCCTACTACAATGAGCAGTTCTTC. As protein: CASSLDGAYYNEQFF.

This rearrangement joins TRBV20-1 to TRBJ2-3, with 8 bases lining up with TRBD2. There are 15 residues in the CDR3. The germline CDR1 and CDR2 sequences are DFQATT and SNEGSKA (reference sequence). The CDR3 DNA is TGCAGCACTCCTATAGCGGGGTCGAGCACAGATACGCAGTATTTT. Its protein product is CSTPIAGSSTDTQYF.

This clonotype has only a few counts. This chain joins TRBV6-5 and TRBJ2-3, with 11 bases fitting TRBD2. V gave up 2 bases and J gave up 2 bases; unmatched junction bases: 9. Germline values: CDR1 MNHEY, CDR2 SVGAGI. The CDR3 loop spans 18 amino acids. The CDR3: CASSYAGASGGHTDTQYF. The CDR3 region has the DNA TGTGCCAGCAGTTACGCCGGGGCTAGCGGGGGGCACACAGATACGCAGTATTTT.

The chain combines TRBV12-3 or TRBV12-4 with TRBJ1-5; maybe TRBD1 (6 bases). The CDR3 is made up of 12 amino acids. Deletions cut 6 bases from V and 5 bases from J, with 8 bases between. The CDR3 loop is CASSRTDQPQHF. The CDR3 DNA follows: TGTGCCAGCAGCCGGACAGATCAGCCCCAGCATTTT.

The V call is TRBV7-3, the J call TRBJ2-1, with D tentatively TRBD2 (5 bases). Trimming cost V 5 bases and J 0 bases, with 11 bases left between them. The germline V gene encodes CDR1 SGHTA and CDR2 FQGTGA. This CDR3 is 15 amino acids long. This CDR3 is CASSAEVYSYNEQFF. The CDR3 bases are TGTGCCAGCAGCGCGGAGGTGTACTCCTACAATGAGCAGTTCTTC. The full variable domain, with the rest looked up from reference TRBV7-3 and TRBJ2-1, is GAGVSQTPSNKVTEKGKYVELRCDPISGHTALYWYRQSLGQGPEFLIYFQGTGAADDSGLPNDRFFAVRPEGSVSTLKIQRTERGDSAVYLCASSAEVYSYNEQFFGPGTRLTVL.

The chain joins TRBV4-1 to TRBJ1-1; unclear D gene. Trimming took off 1 base at V and 5 bases at J, with 17 bases between the two ends. The germline gives CDR1 MGHRA, CDR2 YSYEKL. The CDR3 is made up of 16 amino acids. The CDR3 here is CASSQGRVGTRTEAFF. DNA for the CDR3: TGCGCCAGCAGCCAAGGAAGGGTCGGAACTAGAACTGAAGCTTTCTTT.

This clonotype was recorded a few times. The chain joins TRBV4-3 to TRBJ2-1, with D possibly matching TRBD2 (6 bases). The CDR3 totals 17 residues. The V gene's germline CDR1 is LGHNA and CDR2 YSLEER. V was clipped by 0 bases and J by 2 bases, with 14 bases between them. CDR3 sequence (DNA): TGCGCCAGCAGCCAAGATCCCGAGGACTACCCCTACAATGAGCAGTTCTTC. Translated: CASSQDPEDYPYNEQFF.

There are a few counts of this clonotype. V and J are TRBV12-3 or TRBV12-4 and TRBJ2-5; D uncertain. The V and J ends lost 6 bases and 5 bases respectively, with 10 bases between them. The CDR3 covers 12 residues. The chain's CDR3 is CASRSSAETQYF. CDR3 DNA: TGTGCCAGCAGGTCGAGTGCGGAGACCCAGTACTTC.